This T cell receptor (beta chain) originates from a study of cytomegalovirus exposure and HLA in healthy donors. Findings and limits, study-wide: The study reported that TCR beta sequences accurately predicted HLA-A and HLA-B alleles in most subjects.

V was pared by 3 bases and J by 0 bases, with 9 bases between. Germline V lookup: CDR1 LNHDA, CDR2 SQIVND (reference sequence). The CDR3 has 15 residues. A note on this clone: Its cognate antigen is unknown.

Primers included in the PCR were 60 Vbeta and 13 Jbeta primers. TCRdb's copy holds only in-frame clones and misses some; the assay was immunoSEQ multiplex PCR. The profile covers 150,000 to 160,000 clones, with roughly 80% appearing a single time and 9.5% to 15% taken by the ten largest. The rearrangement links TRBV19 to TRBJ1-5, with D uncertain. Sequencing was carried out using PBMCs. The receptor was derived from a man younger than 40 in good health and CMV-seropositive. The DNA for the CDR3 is TGTGCCAGTAGTATCTCCGGGGATAGCAATCAGCCCCAGCATTTT. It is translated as CASSISGDSNQPQHF.